The 5 T cell receptor beta chains listed next were all sequenced from one sample in a study of glioma-infiltrating T cells after dendritic cell vaccination (dated by TCRdb to the mid-2010s). This specimen's time point label, per the study, means: after dendritic cell vaccination, including at tumor progression/relapse. The library was prepared using the immunoSEQ multiplex PCR assay. Held by TCRdb, this immuneACCESS table contains in-frame sequences only and omits some clones. Under half of the omission traces to an unresolved V gene where checked; the cause of the rest is unknown. Counted in this sample were roughly 85,000 clones; about 85% of them appeared once. About 9.3% of the sample comes from the top ten. The starting material was blood, obtained after dendritic cell vaccination. The receptors shown here come from a human donor with glioblastoma.

This clone was counted ten times or more. This chain joins TRBV6-5 and TRBJ1-2; D not resolved. The CDR3 sequence is 13 residues long. Trimming removed 2 bases at V and 5 bases at J, with 9 bases between. Germline lookup yields CDR1 MNHEY and CDR2 SVGAGI. In DNA, the CDR3 is TGTGCCAGCAGTTACCGCGGATTATATGGCTACACCTTC. Translating gives CASSYRGLYGYTF.

The V and J genes are TRBV19 and TRBJ2-3; 10 bases align to TRBD1. The CDR3 covers 15 residues. The germline CDR1 and CDR2 sequences are LNHDA and SQIVND (reference sequence). V shed 3 bases and J 4 bases; nucleotides not matched to a gene: 4. CDR3 bases: TGTGCCAGTAGTATCTTAGGACAGGGGGCAGATACGCAGTATTTT. Protein: CASSILGQGADTQYF.

V is TRBV7-2 and J is TRBJ2-1; TRBD2 matches at 11 bases. This CDR3 has 16 amino acids. The germline gives CDR1 SGHTA, CDR2 FQGNSA. V lost 5 bases and J lost 8; bases outside the gene matches: 11. The CDR3 spells CASSPSHLLAGDEQFF. As DNA, the CDR3 is TGTGCCAGCAGCCCCTCCCACCTACTAGCGGGAGATGAGCAGTTCTTC.

The chain employs TRBV27 and TRBJ2-1, with D unclear. This CDR3 contains 14 residues. Germline CDR1 is MNHEY and CDR2 is SMNVEV (reference sequence). The V gene lost 2 bases and the J gene lost 7 bases, with 12 bases spanning the gap. Here the CDR3 DNA reads TGTGCCAGCAGTTTAGCGAGAACCGGGAATGAGCAGTTCTTC. It yields the protein CASSLARTGNEQFF.

J is TRBJ1-4 and V is TRBV19; no firm D call. CDR1 LNHDA and CDR2 SQIVND come from the germline V gene (reference sequence). The CDR3 has 12 residues. V lost 5 bases and J 12 bases, leaving 13 bases between the germline ends. The CDR3 reads CASSRGVRELFF. The CDR3 DNA follows: TGTGCCAGTAGTCGGGGTGTTCGAGAACTGTTTTTT.